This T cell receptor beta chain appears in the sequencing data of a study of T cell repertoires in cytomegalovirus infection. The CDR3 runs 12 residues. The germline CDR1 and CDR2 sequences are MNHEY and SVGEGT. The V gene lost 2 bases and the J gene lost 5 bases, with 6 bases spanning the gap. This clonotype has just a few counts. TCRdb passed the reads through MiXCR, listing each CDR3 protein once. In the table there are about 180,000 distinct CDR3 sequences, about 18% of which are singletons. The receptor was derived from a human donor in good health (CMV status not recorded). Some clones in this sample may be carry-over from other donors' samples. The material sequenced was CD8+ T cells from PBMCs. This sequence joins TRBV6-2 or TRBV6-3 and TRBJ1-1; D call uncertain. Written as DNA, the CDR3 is TGTGCCAGCAGTTACGTGCTGACTGAAGCTTTCTTT. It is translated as CASSYVLTEAFF.